Presented here are 7 T cell receptor beta chains from one specimen sequenced in a study of T cells in Graves' hyperthyroidism and ophthalmopathy. Using RNA transcripts as the source, TCR beta CDR3 regions were amplified. A first-round RT-PCR of the TCR CDR3 used the HTBI primer set. TCRdb ran MiXCR on the multiplex PCR reads and lists one entry per CDR3 protein. Of 500,000 to 650,000 distinct CDR3 sequences listed, about 15% are singletons. The sequenced material came from blood. These receptor sequences come from a woman between 40 and 55 years old with Graves' hyperthyroidism.

With respect to this clonotype: This sequence may be a read error, since a much larger clone differs from it by one base. The rearrangement uses TRBV19 and TRBJ2-5; D is perhaps TRBD1 (5 bases). With the DNA end fitting TRBJ2-1 better, the J assignment may be wrong. The CDR3 spans 14 residues. Per the germline V gene, CDR1 is LNHDA and CDR2 is SQIVND (reference sequence). CDR3 in amino acids: CASSRGSWAETQFF. CDR3 bases: TGTGCCAGTAGTAGGGGCTCCTGGGCAGAGACCCAGTTCTTC.

This chain joins TRBV6-1 and TRBJ2-1; either TRBD1 or TRBD2 may fit D (5 bases each). The germline V and J ends were trimmed by 0 bases and 2 bases, with 17 bases remaining between them. The CDR3 extends over 18 amino acids. The germline V gene has CDR1 MNHNS and CDR2 SASEGT. CDR3 sequence: CASSEAVRGERPYNEQFF. CDR3 nucleotides: TGTGCCAGCAGTGAAGCCGTAAGAGGGGAGAGGCCCTACAATGAGCAGTTCTTC.

Ten or more counts support this clonotype. The rearrangement links TRBV7-2 to TRBJ2-2, with D hard to call. The germline V gene encodes CDR1 SGHTA and CDR2 FQGNSA. The CDR3 spans 15 residues. V was pared by 0 bases and J by 2 bases, with 7 bases between. CDR3 residues: CASSLAPANTGELFF. CDR3 coding DNA: TGTGCCAGCAGCTTAGCGCCAGCTAACACCGGGGAGCTGTTTTTT.

The J gene is TRBJ2-3, the V gene TRBV6-2 or TRBV6-3; D not certain. In germline, CDR1 is MNHEY, CDR2 SVGEGT. V was pared by 2 bases and J by 6 bases, with 15 bases between. The CDR3 has 15 residues. The CDR3 DNA reads TGTGCCAGCAGTTACCGGGCACGGAATGGGGATACGCAGTATTTT. Amino acids: CASSYRARNGDTQYF.

This clonotype was seen a handful of times. This chain uses TRBV29-1 with TRBJ2-7, with D maybe TRBD1 (6 bases). CDR1 and CDR2 (germline): SQVTM, ANQGSEA. CDR3 size: 15 residues. V gave up 5 bases and J gave up 2 bases, with 19 bases separating them. The chain's CDR3 is CSVSRVRGNTYEQYF. In nucleotides, the CDR3 is TGCAGCGTTTCCCGGGTCAGGGGAAATACCTACGAGCAGTACTTC.

The chain combines TRBV5-1 with TRBJ2-1, with D possibly being TRBD2 (6 bases). The CDR3 runs 15 residues. Trimming removed 0 bases at V and 2 bases at J, with 9 bases between. Germline V gene lookup returns CDR1 SGHRS and CDR2 YFSETQ. DNA for the CDR3: TGCGCCAGCAGCTTGGTCGGGGAGGCCTACAATGAGCAGTTCTTC. Protein: CASSLVGEAYNEQFF. Full variable domain (missing parts from reference TRBV5-1 and TRBJ2-1): KAGVTQTPRYLIKTRGQQVTLSCSPISGHRSVSWYQQTPGQGLQFLFEYFSETQRNKGNFPGRFSGRQFSNSRSEMNVSTLELGDSALYLCASSLVGEAYNEQFFGPGTRLTVL.

At least ten counts were recorded for this clonotype. The chain combines TRBV27 with TRBJ2-1; D remains unclear. This CDR3 contains 14 residues. Germline CDR1 reads MNHEY; CDR2 reads SMNVEV (reference sequence). V was clipped by 2 bases and J by 4 bases, with 9 bases between them. CDR3 sequence (DNA): TGTGCCAGCAGTTTAAGGAGTCCTTACAATGAGCAGTTCTTC. This gives the protein CASSLRSPYNEQFF.